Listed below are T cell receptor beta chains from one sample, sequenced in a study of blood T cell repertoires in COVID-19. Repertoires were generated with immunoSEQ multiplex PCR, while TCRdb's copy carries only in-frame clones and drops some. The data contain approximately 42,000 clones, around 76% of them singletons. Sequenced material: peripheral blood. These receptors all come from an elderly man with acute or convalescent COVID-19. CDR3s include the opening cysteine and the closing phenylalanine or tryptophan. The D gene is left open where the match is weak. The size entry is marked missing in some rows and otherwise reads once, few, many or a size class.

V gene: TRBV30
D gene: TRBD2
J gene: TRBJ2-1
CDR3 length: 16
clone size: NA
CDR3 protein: CAWSLTLAGNYNEQFF
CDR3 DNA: TGTGCCTGGAGTCTCACCCTAGCGGGCAACTACAATGAGCAGTTCTTC

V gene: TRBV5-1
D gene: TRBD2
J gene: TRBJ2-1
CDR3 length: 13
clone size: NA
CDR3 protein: CASSLEREREQFF
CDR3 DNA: TGCGCCAGCAGCTTGGAGCGGGAGCGGGAGCAGTTCTTC

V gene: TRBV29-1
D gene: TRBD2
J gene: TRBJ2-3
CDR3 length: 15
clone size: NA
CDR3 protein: CSVRLAGGSTDTQYF
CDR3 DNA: TGCAGCGTTCGACTAGCGGGAGGGAGCACAGATACGCAGTATTTT

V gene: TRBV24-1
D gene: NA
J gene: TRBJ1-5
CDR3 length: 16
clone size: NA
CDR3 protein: CATSDHRRGSNQPQHF
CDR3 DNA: TGTGCCACCAGTGATCATAGGCGGGGAAGCAATCAGCCCCAGCATTTT

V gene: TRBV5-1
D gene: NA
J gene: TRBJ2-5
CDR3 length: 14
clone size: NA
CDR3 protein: CASSLGEYQETQYF
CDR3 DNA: TGCGCCAGCAGCTTGGGGGAGTACCAAGAGACCCAGTACTTC

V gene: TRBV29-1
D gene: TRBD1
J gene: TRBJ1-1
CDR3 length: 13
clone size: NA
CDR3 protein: CSVAPGGNTEAFF
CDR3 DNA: TGCAGCGTTGCGCCAGGGGGCAACACTGAAGCTTTCTTT

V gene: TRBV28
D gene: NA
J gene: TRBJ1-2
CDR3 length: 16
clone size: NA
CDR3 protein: CASSLVSGITNYGYTF
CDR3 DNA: TGTGCCAGCAGTTTAGTATCGGGGATCACTAACTATGGCTACACCTTC

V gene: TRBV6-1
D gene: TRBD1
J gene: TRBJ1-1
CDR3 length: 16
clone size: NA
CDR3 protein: CASSGDRGWKNTEAFF
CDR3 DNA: TGTGCCAGCAGTGGAGACAGGGGGTGGAAGAACACTGAAGCTTTCTTT

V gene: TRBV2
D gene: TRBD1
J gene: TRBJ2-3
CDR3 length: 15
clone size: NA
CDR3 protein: CASSEAPQGAGTQYF
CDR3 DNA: TGTGCCAGCAGTGAAGCTCCACAGGGGGCGGGTACGCAGTATTTT

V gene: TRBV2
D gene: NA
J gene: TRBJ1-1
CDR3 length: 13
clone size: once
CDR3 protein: CASKEGRGTEAFF
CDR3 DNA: TGTGCCAGCAAGGAGGGGAGGGGCACTGAAGCTTTCTTT

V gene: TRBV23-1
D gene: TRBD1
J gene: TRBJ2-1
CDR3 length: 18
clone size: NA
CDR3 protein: CASSQSIGGNRGDNEQFF
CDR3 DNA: TGCGCCAGCAGTCAATCAATAGGGGGTAACAGGGGCGACAATGAGCAGTTCTTC

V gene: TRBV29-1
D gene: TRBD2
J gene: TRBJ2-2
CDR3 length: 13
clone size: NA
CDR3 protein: CSGTSGPTGELFF
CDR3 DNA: TGCAGCGGCACTAGCGGACCCACCGGGGAGCTGTTTTTT

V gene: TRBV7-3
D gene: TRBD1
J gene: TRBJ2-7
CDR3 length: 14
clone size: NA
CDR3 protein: CASSLGQGYAEQYF
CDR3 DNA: TGTGCCAGCAGCTTGGGACAGGGGTACGCCGAGCAGTACTTC

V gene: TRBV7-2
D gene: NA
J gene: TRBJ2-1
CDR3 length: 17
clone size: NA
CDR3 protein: CASSLGGDSFPYNEQFF
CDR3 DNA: TGTGCCAGCAGCTTAGGTGGGGACTCATTCCCCTACAATGAGCAGTTCTTC

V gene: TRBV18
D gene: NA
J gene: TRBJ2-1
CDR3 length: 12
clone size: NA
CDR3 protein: CASSPWSAEQFF
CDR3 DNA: TGTGCCAGCTCACCATGGAGCGCTGAGCAGTTCTTC

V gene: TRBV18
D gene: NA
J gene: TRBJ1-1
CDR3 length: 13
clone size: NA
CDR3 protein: CASSPRPGAEAFF
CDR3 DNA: TGTGCCAGCTCACCGAGACCGGGGGCTGAAGCTTTCTTT

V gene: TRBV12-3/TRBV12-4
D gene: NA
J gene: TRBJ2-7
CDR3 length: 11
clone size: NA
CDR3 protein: CASSFGREQYF
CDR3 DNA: TGTGCCAGCAGTTTTGGGCGCGAGCAGTACTTC

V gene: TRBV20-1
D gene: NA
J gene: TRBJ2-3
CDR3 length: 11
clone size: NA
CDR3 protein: CSARDISGQYF
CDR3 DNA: TGCAGTGCTAGAGATATTAGTGGGCAGTATTTT

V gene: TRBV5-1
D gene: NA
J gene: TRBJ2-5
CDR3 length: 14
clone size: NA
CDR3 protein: CASGPLSRQETQYF
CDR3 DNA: TGCGCCAGCGGGCCTCTGTCCCGCCAAGAGACCCAGTACTTC

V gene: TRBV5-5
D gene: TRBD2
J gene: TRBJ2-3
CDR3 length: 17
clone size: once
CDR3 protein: CASSWGGWREEVDTQYF
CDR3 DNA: TGTGCCAGCAGCTGGGGCGGTTGGCGGGAGGAAGTAGATACGCAGTATTTT

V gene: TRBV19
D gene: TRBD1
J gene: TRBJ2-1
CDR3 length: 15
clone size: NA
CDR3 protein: CASSVWDSSYNEQFF
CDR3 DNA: TGTGCCAGTAGTGTATGGGACAGCTCCTACAATGAGCAGTTCTTC

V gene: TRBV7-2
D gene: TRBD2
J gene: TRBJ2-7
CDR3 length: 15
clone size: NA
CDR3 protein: CASSTRAGGPSEQYF
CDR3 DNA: TGTGCCAGCAGCACCCGAGCGGGGGGGCCATCCGAGCAGTACTTC

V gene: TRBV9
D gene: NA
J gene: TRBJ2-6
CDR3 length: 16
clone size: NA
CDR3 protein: CASSVGTLSGANVLTF
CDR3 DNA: TGTGCCAGCAGCGTAGGGACTCTCTCTGGGGCCAACGTCCTGACTTTC

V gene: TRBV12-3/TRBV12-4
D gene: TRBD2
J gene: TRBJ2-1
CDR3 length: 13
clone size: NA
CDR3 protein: CASRGLAGAEQFF
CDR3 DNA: TGTGCCAGCAGGGGTCTAGCGGGGGCCGAGCAGTTCTTC

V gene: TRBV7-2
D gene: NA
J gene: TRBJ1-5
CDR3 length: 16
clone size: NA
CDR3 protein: CASSSQYRVGNQPQHF
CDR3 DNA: TGTGCCAGCAGCTCACAATACAGGGTGGGGAATCAGCCCCAGCATTTT

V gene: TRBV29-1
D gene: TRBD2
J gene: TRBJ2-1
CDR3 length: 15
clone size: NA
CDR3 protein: CSAPSRGGAYNEQFF
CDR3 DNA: TGCAGCGCTCCATCACGGGGGGGGGCCTACAATGAGCAGTTCTTC

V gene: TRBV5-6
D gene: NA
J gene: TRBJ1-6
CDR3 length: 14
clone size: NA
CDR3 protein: CASSRRDTNSPLHF
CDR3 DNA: TGTGCCAGCAGCCGCCGGGACACGAATTCACCCCTCCACTTT

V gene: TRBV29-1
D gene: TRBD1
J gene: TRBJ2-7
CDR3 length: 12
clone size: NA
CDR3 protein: CSVGQGLREQYF
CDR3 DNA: TGCAGCGTCGGACAGGGTTTAAGGGAGCAGTACTTC

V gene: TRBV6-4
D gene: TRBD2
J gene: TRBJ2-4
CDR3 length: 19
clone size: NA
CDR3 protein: CASRRPGLAYTRAKNIQYF
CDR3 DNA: TGTGCCAGCAGACGTCCGGGACTAGCTTACACCCGAGCCAAAAACATTCAGTACTTC

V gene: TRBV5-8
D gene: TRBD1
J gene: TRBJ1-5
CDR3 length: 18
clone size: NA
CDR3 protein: CASSARGQSINSNQPQHF
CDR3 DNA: TGTGCCAGCAGCGCGCGGGGACAGTCGATTAATAGCAATCAGCCCCAGCATTTT

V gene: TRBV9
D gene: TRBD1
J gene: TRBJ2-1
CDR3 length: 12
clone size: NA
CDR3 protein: CASSATGGEQFF
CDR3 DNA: TGTGCCAGCAGCGCCACAGGGGGTGAGCAGTTCTTC

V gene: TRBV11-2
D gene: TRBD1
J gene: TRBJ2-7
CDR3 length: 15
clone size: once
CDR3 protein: CASSLAGQGSYEQYF
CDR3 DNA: TGTGCCAGCAGCTTAGCCGGACAGGGCTCCTACGAGCAGTACTTC

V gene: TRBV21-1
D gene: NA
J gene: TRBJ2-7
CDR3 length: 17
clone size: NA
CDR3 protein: CASSKVKRGSPPDEQYF
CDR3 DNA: TGTGCCAGCAGCAAAGTCAAAAGGGGTAGCCCTCCCGACGAGCAGTACTTC

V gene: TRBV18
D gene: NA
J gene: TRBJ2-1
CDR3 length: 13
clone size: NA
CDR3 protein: CASWSSGANEQFF
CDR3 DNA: TGTGCCAGCTGGTCCTCGGGAGCCAATGAGCAGTTCTTC

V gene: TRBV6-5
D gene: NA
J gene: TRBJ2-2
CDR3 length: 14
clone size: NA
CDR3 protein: CASRRQTTAGELFF
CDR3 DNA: TGTGCCAGCAGGCGACAGACCACGGCCGGGGAGCTGTTTTTT

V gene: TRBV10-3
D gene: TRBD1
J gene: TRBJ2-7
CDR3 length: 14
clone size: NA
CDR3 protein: CAISEFKQGGEQYF
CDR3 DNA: TGTGCCATCAGTGAGTTCAAACAGGGGGGCGAGCAGTACTTC

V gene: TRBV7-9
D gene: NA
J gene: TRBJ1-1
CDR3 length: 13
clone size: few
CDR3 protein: CASSPEVFTEAFF
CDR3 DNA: TGTGCCAGCAGCCCAGAGGTATTCACTGAAGCTTTCTTT

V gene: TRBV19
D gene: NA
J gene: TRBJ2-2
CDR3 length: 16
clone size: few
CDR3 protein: CASSPGGGPQTGELFF
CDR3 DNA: TGTGCCAGTAGTCCCGGAGGTGGGCCCCAAACCGGGGAGCTGTTTTTT

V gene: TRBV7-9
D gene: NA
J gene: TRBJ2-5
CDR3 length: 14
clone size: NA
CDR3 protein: CASSRDSGPETQYF
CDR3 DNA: TGTGCCAGCAGCCGCGACTCCGGCCCCGAGACCCAGTACTTC

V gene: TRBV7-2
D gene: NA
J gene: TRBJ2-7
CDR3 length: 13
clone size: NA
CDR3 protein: CASTPSRGYEQYF
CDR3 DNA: TGTGCCAGCACCCCTTCCCGGGGCTACGAGCAGTACTTC

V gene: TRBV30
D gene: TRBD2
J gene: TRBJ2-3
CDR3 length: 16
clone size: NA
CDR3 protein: CAWSRLAGGGTDTQYF
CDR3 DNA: TGTGCCTGGAGTCGACTAGCGGGAGGCGGCACAGATACGCAGTATTTT

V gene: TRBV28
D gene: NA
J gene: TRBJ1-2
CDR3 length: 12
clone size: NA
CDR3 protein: CASSLGVYGYTF
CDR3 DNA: TGTGCCAGCAGTTTGGGCGTCTATGGCTACACCTTC

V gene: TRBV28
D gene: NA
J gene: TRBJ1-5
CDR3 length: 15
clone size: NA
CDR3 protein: CASSSSGGNHQPQHF
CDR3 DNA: TGTGCCAGCAGTTCGTCGGGAGGGAATCACCAGCCCCAGCATTTT

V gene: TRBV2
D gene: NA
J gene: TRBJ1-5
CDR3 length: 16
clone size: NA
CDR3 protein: CASSPGGGRVDQPQHF
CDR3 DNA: TGTGCCAGCAGCCCTGGAGGGGGGAGGGTGGATCAGCCCCAGCATTTT

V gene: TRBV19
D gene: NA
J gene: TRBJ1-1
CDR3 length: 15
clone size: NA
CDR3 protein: CASTPGGRWGTEAFF
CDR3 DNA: TGTGCCAGTACCCCGGGGGGGCGATGGGGGACTGAAGCTTTCTTT

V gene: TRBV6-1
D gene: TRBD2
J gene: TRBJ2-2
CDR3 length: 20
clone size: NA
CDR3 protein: CASSVVHNLPSGRHTGELFF
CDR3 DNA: TGTGCCAGCAGTGTGGTACACAACCTCCCTAGCGGGAGACACACCGGGGAGCTGTTTTTT

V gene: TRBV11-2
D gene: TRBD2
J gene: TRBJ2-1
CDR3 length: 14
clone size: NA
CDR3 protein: CASTTSGGYNEQFF
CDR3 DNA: TGTGCCAGCACCACTAGCGGGGGTTACAATGAGCAGTTCTTC

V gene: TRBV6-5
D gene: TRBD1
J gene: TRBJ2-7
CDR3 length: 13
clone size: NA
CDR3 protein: CASTPAGGNEQYF
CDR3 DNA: TGTGCCAGCACCCCAGCAGGGGGCAACGAGCAGTACTTC

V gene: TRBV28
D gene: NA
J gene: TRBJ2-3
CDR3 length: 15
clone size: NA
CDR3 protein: CASSPPLGGTDTQYF
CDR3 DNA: TGTGCCAGCAGTCCCCCCCTAGGGGGCACAGATACGCAGTATTTT

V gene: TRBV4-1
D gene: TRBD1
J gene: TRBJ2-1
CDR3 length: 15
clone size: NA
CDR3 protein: CASSLTGSSYNEQFF
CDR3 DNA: TGCGCCAGCAGCCTGACAGGGTCCTCCTACAATGAGCAGTTCTTC

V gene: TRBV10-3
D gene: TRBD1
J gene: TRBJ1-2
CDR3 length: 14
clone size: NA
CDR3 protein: CAISGDRENYGYTF
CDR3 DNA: TGTGCCATCAGTGGGGACAGGGAGAACTATGGCTACACCTTC

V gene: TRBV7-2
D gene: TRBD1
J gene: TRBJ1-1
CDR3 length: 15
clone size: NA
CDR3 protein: CASSSRTGGVTEAFF
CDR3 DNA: TGTGCCAGCAGCTCACGGACAGGGGGCGTCACTGAAGCTTTCTTT

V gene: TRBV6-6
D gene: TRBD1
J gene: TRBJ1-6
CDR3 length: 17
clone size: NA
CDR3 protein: CASSPDRGNFYNSPLHF
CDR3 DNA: TGTGCCAGCAGTCCTGACAGGGGGAATTTTTATAATTCACCCCTCCACTTT

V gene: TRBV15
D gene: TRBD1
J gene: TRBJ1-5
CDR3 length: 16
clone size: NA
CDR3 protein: CATSRDSGGRNQPQHF
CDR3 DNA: TGTGCCACCAGCAGAGATTCAGGGGGAAGAAATCAGCCCCAGCATTTT

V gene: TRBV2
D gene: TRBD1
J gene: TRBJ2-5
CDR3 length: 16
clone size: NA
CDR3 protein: CASRADRAWAGETQYF
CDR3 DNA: TGTGCCAGCAGGGCGGACAGGGCCTGGGCGGGAGAGACCCAGTACTTC

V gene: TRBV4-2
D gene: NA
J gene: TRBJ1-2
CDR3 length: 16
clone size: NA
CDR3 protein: CASSQDSGRINYGYTF
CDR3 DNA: TGTGCCAGCAGCCAAGATTCAGGCCGGATTAACTATGGCTACACCTTC

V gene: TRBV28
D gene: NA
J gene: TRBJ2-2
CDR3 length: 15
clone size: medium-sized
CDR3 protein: CASRPTDRNTGELFF
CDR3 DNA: TGTGCCAGCAGACCGACAGACCGGAACACCGGGGAGCTGTTTTTT